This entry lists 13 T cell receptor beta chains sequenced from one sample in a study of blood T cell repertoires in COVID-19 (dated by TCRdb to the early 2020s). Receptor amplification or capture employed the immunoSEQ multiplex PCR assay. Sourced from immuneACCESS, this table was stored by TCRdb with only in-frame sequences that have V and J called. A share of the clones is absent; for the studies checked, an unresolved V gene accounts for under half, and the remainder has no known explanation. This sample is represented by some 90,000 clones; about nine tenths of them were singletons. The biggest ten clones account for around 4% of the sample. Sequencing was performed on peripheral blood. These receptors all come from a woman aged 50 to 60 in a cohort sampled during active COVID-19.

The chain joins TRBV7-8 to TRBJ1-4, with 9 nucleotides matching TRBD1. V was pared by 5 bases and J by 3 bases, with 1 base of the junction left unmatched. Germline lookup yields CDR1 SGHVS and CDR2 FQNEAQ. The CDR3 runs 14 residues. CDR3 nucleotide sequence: TGTGCCAGCAGCCGGGACAGGGCTAATGAAAAACTGTTTTTT. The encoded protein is CASSRDRANEKLFF.

The DNA for the CDR3 is TGTGCCAGCAGTGCCGGATCGGGACTTTCCGACTATGGCTACACCTTC. Its protein product is CASSAGSGLSDYGYTF. The J gene is TRBJ1-2, the V gene TRBV6-4; D perhaps matches TRBD1 (5 bases). This CDR3 has 16 residues. Germline V lookup: CDR1 MRHNA, CDR2 SNTAGT. Trimming took off 4 bases at V and 3 bases at J, with 18 bases between the two ends.

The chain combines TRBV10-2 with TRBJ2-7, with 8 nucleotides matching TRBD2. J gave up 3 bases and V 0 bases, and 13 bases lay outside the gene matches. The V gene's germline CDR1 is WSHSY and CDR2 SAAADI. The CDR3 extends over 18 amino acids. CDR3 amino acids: CASSESNLLAGFFYEQYF. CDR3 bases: TGCGCCAGCAGTGAGTCGAATCTCTTAGCGGGATTCTTCTACGAGCAGTACTTC.

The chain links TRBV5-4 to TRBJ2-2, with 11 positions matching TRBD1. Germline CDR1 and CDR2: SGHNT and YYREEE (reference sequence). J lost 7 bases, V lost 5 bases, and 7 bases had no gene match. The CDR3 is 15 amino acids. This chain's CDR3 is CASSKDRGQVGELFF. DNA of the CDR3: TGTGCCAGCAGTAAGGACAGGGGGCAGGTCGGGGAGCTGTTTTTT.

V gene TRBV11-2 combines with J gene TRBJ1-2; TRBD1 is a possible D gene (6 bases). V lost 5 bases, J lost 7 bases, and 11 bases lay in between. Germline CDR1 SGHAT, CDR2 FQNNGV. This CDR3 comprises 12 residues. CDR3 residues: CASSAQGGGYTF. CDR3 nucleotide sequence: TGTGCCAGCAGCGCACAGGGTGGTGGCTACACCTTC.

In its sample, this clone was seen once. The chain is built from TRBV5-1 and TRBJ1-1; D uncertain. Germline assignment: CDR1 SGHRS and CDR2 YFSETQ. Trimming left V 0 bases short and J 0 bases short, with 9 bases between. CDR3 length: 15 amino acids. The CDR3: CASSLEAAMNTEAFF. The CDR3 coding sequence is TGCGCCAGCAGCTTGGAGGCGGCGATGAACACTGAAGCTTTCTTT.

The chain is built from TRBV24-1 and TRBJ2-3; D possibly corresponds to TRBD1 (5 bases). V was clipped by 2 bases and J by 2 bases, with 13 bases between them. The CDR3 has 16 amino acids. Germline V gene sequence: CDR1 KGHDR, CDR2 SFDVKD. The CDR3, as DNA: TGTGCCACCAGTGATTCTGATCGACAGAACACAGATACGCAGTATTTT. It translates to CATSDSDRQNTDTQYF.

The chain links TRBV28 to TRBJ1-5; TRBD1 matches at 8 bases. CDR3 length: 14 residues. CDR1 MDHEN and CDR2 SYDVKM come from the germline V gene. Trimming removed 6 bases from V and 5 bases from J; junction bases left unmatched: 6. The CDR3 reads CASRTDREDQPQHF. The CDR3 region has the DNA TGTGCCAGCAGGACGGACAGGGAAGATCAGCCCCAGCATTTT.

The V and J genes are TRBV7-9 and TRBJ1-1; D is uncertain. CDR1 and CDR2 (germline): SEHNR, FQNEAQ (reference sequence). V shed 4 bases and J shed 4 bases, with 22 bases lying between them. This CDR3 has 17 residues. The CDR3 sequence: CASSSPRLGSVGTEAFF. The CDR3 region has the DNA TGTGCCAGCAGCTCACCCCGGCTTGGGAGTGTAGGCACTGAAGCTTTCTTT.

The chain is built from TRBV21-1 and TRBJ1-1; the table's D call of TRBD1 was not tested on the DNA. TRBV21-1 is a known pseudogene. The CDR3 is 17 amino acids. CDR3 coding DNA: TGTGCCAGCAGCAAAAGGAGACAGGCGACCCCGGGGACTGAAGCTTTCTTT. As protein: CASSKRRQATPGTEAFF.

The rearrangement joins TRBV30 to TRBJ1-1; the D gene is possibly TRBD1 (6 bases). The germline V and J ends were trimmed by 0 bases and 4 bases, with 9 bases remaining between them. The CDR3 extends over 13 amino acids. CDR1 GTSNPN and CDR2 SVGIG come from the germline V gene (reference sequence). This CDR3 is CAWSVQGSTEAFF. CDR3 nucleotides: TGTGCCTGGAGTGTACAGGGCAGCACTGAAGCTTTCTTT.

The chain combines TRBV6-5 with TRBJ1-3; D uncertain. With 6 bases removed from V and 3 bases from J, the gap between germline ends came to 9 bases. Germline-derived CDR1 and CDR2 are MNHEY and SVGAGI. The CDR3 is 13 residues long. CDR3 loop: CASSPPSGNTIYF. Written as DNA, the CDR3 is TGTGCCAGCAGCCCCCCTAGTGGAAACACCATATATTTT.

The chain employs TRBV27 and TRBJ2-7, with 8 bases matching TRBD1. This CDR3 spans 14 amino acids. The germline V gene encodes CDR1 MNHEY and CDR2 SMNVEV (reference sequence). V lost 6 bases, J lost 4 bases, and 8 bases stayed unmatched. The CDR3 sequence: CASSPDRVKYEQYF. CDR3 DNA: TGTGCCAGCAGCCCGGACAGGGTGAAGTACGAGCAGTACTTC.